These T cell receptor beta chains were read from a single sample in a study of response to subunit inactivated influenza vaccine. TCRdb reanalysed the RT-PCR reads using MiXCR and keeps one entry per CDR3 protein. Of about 540,000 distinct CDR3 sequences listed, under 30% are singletons. The sample was also linked to a second study, of T cells expressing NK-cell markers.

The sequencing here drew on CD4+ T cells sorted from PBMCs, taken about 12 days after vaccination. These TCRs come from a man aged 45-60 years who received an inactivated influenza vaccine. Both conserved end residues are part of each CDR3. The order of the fields is V gene, D gene, J gene, clone size, CDR3 DNA, CDR3 protein. A D gene is named only where the DNA matches it firmly. Not all rows give a size; the values are once, few, many and, for expanded clones, a class.

>TRBV20-1|TRBD2|TRBJ2-3|NA
TGCAGTGCTACCCTTCTTTATAGCGGGAGGGCTGAAAGCACAGATACGCAGTATTTT
CSATLLYSGRAESTDTQYF
>TRBV29-1|TRBD2|TRBJ2-1|NA
TGCAGCGTACCAGGACTAGCGGGAAAGTTTGCTGAGCAGTTCTTC
CSVPGLAGKFAEQFF
>TRBV20-1|NA|TRBJ2-5|few
TGCAGTGCTAGATTGTGGGGGGGCCATGAGACCCAGTACTTC
CSARLWGGHETQYF
>TRBV5-1|NA|TRBJ2-3|few
TGCGCCAGCAGCTTTTCCCGGGTGACAGATACGCAGTATTTT
CASSFSRVTDTQYF
>TRBV2|TRBD1|TRBJ1-4|few
TGTGCCAGCACCACCCCGGGACAGGCTAATGAAAAACTGTTTTTT
CASTTPGQANEKLFF
>TRBV12-3/TRBV12-4|TRBD1|TRBJ1-5|few
TGTGCCAGCAAATCGACAGGGCTTTGGCAGCCCCAGCATTTT
CASKSTGLWQPQHF
>TRBV5-1|TRBD1|TRBJ2-2|few
TGCGCCAGCAGCTTCATAACAGGGGCGAACACCGGGGAGCTGTTTTTT
CASSFITGANTGELFF
>TRBV5-1|NA|TRBJ2-1|NA
TGCGCCAGCAGCTGGATATCAGACAGCGAGCAGTTCTTC
CASSWISDSEQFF
>TRBV7-9|TRBD2|TRBJ2-2|few
TGTGCCAGCAGCCCTTTTTTCGGGGAGGGCACCGGGGAGCTGTTTTTT
CASSPFFGEGTGELFF
>TRBV11-2|TRBD1|TRBJ1-3|NA
TGTGCCAGCAGCGAGACAGGGGTAACTGGAAACACCATATATTTT
CASSETGVTGNTIYF
>TRBV5-1|NA|TRBJ2-5|NA
TGCGCCAGCAGCTTTCAGGGTGTGCGGGAGACCCAGTACTTC
CASSFQGVRETQYF
>TRBV20-1|NA|TRBJ1-2|NA
TGCAGTGCTGGAACAGGGACGAATGGCTACACCTTC
CSAGTGTNGYTF
>TRBV6-2/TRBV6-3|TRBD2|TRBJ2-7|NA
TGTGCCAGCAAACCGGGACTAGCGGACTCCTACGAGCAGTACTTC
CASKPGLADSYEQYF
>TRBV12-3/TRBV12-4|TRBD2|TRBJ2-2|many
TGTGCCAGCAGTTTAAAAAGCGGGAGATTAAGCACCGGGGAGCTGTTTTTT
CASSLKSGRLSTGELFF
>TRBV29-1|TRBD1|TRBJ1-1|NA
TGCAGCGTTAAACCGACAGGGTTGAACACTGAAGCTTTCTTT
CSVKPTGLNTEAFF
>TRBV20-1|NA|TRBJ2-3|NA
TGCAGTGCCATACCTCCGGGACACCGGGCAGATACGCAGTATTTT
CSAIPPGHRADTQYF
>TRBV7-3|TRBD2|TRBJ2-3|NA
TGTGCCAGCAGCCAAGGAGCGGGAGGGTTCACAGATACGCAGTATTTT
CASSQGAGGFTDTQYF
>TRBV19|NA|TRBJ2-7|NA
TGTGCCAGTAGTCCCGGACTGAGGGCCTCGATCTACGAGCAGTACTTC
CASSPGLRASIYEQYF
>TRBV28|NA|TRBJ2-6|NA
TGTGCCAGCAGTTTTGAGGGGCTCAGCTCTGGGGCCAACGTCCTGACTTTC
CASSFEGLSSGANVLTF
>TRBV27|NA|TRBJ2-2|NA
TGTGCCAGCAGCAAACAGGTGACCGGGGAGCTGTTTTTT
CASSKQVTGELFF
>TRBV7-9|TRBD2|TRBJ2-1|few
TGTGCCAGCAGCCCCGGGACTACGAAGAAGTTCTTC
CASSPGTTKKFF
>TRBV10-3|TRBD2|TRBJ2-3|few
TGTGCCACCTTGACTAGCGGGGGATCAGATACGCAGTATTTT
CATLTSGGSDTQYF